The clone carrying this T cell receptor beta chain was counted a few times. Its antigen is as yet unknown. The CDR3 sequence is 16 residues long. J gave up 8 bases and V 2 bases, and 11 bases lay outside the gene matches. The germline V gene has CDR1 SGHAT and CDR2 FQDESV (reference sequence). Preparation of TCR beta libraries was done by quantitative 5'-RACE with molecular barcodes. TCRdb passed the 5' RACE reads through MiXCR, listing each CDR3 protein once. The table records about 130,000 distinct CDR3 sequences, roughly 17% of them present only once. This sample was taken from a study of CD8 T cells in ankylosing spondylitis. Study-wide points: A number of the motif variants had already been described in reactive arthritis synovial fluid and blood. Disease-linked clones reportedly concentrated significantly in matched ankylosing spondylitis synovial fluid. Ankylosing spondylitis blood appeared to carry a characteristic TCR beta motif of roughly eight highly homologous variants.

This chain uses TRBV11-1 with TRBJ2-1; 8 positions agree with TRBD1. The source is a male donor with ankylosing spondylitis. The specimen sequenced was blood, either unsorted or a sorted T cell fraction (not recorded which). CDR3: CASSLPRGQVTYEQFF. The CDR3 DNA reads TGTGCCAGCAGCTTACCCAGGGGACAGGTCACCTATGAGCAGTTCTTC.